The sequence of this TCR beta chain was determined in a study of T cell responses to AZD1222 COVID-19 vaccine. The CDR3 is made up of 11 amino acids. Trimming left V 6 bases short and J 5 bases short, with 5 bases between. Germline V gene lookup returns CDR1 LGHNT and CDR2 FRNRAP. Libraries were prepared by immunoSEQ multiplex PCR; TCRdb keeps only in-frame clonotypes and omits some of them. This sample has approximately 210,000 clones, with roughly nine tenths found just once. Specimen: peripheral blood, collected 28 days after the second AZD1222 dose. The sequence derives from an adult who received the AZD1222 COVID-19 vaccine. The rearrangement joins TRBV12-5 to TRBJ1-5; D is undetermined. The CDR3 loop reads CASGPYQPQHF. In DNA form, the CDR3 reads TGTGCTAGTGGCCCTTATCAGCCCCAGCATTTT.